A selection of T cell receptor beta chains follows, all from one sample in a study of blood T cell repertoires in COVID-19. The assay was immunoSEQ multiplex PCR, and TCRdb's table has in-frame clones only and misses some. The data show hundreds of thousands of clones, with around 83% seen just once and nearly 9% held by the top ten. Sequencing input: peripheral blood. Receptor source: a man older than 75 with acute or convalescent COVID-19. Each CDR3 is given with its conserved first and last residue. A D gene is named only where the DNA matches it firmly. Clone size, where shown, is once, few, many, or a class for clones that have expanded.

clone_size	d_call	j_call	v_call	cdr3_aa	cdr3_nt
NA	TRBD2	TRBJ2-7	TRBV7-2	CASSLSVGGSLGEQYF	TGTGCCAGCAGCTTAAGTGTAGGCGGGAGCCTGGGGGAGCAGTACTTC
NA	TRBD1	TRBJ2-7	TRBV28	CASRLPTGVSYEQYF	TGTGCCAGCAGGTTACCGACAGGGGTCTCCTACGAGCAGTACTTC
NA	TRBD1	TRBJ1-4	TRBV6-1	CASSGRTGLPGEKLFF	TGTGCCAGCAGTGGACGGACAGGGCTTCCGGGTGAAAAACTGTTTTTT
once	TRBD2	TRBJ2-7	TRBV11-2	CASSLDRGASGSGYEQYF	TGTGCCAGCAGCTTAGATCGGGGGGCTAGCGGGAGTGGGTACGAGCAGTACTTC
once	TRBD2	TRBJ2-2	TRBV28	CASGWTSENTGELFF	TGTGCCAGCGGCTGGACTAGCGAGAACACCGGGGAGCTGTTTTTT
NA	TRBD2	TRBJ2-1	TRBV2	CASSAGLAGSEQFF	TGTGCCAGCAGTGCCGGACTAGCGGGGAGTGAGCAGTTCTTC
NA	TRBD1	TRBJ1-2	TRBV3-1/TRBV3-2	CASSRDRGHGYTF	TGTGCCAGCAGCCGGGACAGGGGGCATGGCTACACCTTC
NA	NA	TRBJ1-3	TRBV6-5	CASSYSRSSGNTIYF	TGTGCCAGCAGTTACTCTCGTTCCTCTGGAAACACCATATATTTT
NA	NA	TRBJ2-7	TRBV6-5	CASSKWRSYEQYF	TGTGCCAGCAGTAAGTGGAGGTCCTACGAGCAGTACTTC
NA	NA	TRBJ1-6	TRBV27	CASSFEADPSPLHF	TGTGCCAGCAGTTTCGAGGCAGATCCGTCACCCCTCCACTTT
NA	NA	TRBJ1-2	TRBV3-1/TRBV3-2	CASSQDGQGFYGYTF	TGTGCCAGCAGCCAAGATGGGCAGGGCTTCTATGGCTACACCTTC
NA	NA	TRBJ1-1	TRBV6-5	CASTKGGLTEAFF	TGTGCCAGCACCAAAGGGGGTCTGACTGAAGCTTTCTTT
NA	NA	TRBJ1-1	TRBV5-8	CASSSIQNTEAFF	TGTGCCAGCAGCTCCATACAGAACACTGAAGCTTTCTTT
NA	TRBD1	TRBJ2-3	TRBV28	CASSSGTAGTDTQYF	TGTGCCAGCAGTTCCGGGACAGCCGGCACAGATACGCAGTATTTT
NA	NA	TRBJ2-3	TRBV2	CASSDVLAPDTQYF	TGTGCCAGCAGTGACGTCCTAGCACCAGATACGCAGTATTTT
NA	TRBD1	TRBJ2-7	TRBV18	CASSLYPPDRVTYEQYF	TGTGCCAGCTCACTATACCCCCCGGACAGGGTAACATACGAGCAGTACTTC
once	NA	TRBJ2-1	TRBV25-1	CASRGTGVGGLNEQFF	TGTGCCAGCAGGGGGACGGGGGTTGGAGGCCTCAATGAGCAGTTCTTC
NA	NA	TRBJ1-2	TRBV6-1	CASSEYAGLTYGYTF	TGTGCCAGCAGTGAATACGCAGGACTAACCTATGGCTACACCTTC
NA	TRBD2	TRBJ2-3	TRBV7-8	CAGGGVDTQYF	TGTGCCGGCGGGGGGGTGGATACGCAGTATTTT
NA	NA	TRBJ1-2	TRBV27	CASSSLTTGNYGYTF	TGTGCCAGCAGTTCCCTCACGACAGGCAACTATGGCTACACCTTC
once	TRBD1	TRBJ1-2	TRBV6-4	CASSLGTGSPNYGYTF	TGTGCCAGCAGCCTAGGGACAGGATCCCCTAACTATGGCTACACCTTC
NA	TRBD2	TRBJ2-5	TRBV9	CASSVSGRADETQYF	TGTGCCAGCAGCGTTAGCGGGAGGGCCGATGAGACCCAGTACTTC
NA	NA	TRBJ2-3	TRBV30	CAWSRHDTDTQYF	TGTGCCTGGAGCAGACATGACACAGATACGCAGTATTTT
NA	TRBD1	TRBJ1-5	TRBV12-3/TRBV12-4	CASGGQGGQPQHF	TGTGCCAGCGGGGGACAGGGAGGACAGCCCCAGCATTTT
NA	TRBD1	TRBJ2-7	TRBV5-1	CASSGTPGQSSYEQYF	TGCGCCAGCAGCGGGACCCCGGGACAGAGCTCCTACGAGCAGTACTTC
NA	TRBD1	TRBJ1-1	TRBV2	CASSEARQGAAFF	TGTGCCAGCAGTGAAGCGCGCCAGGGGGCCGCTTTCTTT
NA	NA	TRBJ1-2	TRBV6-6	CASSYPSGDGGYTF	TGTGCCAGCAGTTACCCCTCGGGGGATGGGGGCTACACCTTC
NA	NA	TRBJ1-4	TRBV2	CASSAQGTNEKLFF	TGTGCCAGCAGTGCGCAGGGGACTAATGAAAAACTGTTTTTT
NA	NA	TRBJ1-1	TRBV5-1	CASSPGVNTEAFF	TGCGCCAGCAGCCCGGGGGTGAACACTGAAGCTTTCTTT
NA	TRBD2	TRBJ2-3	TRBV13	CASRRGLAADTQYF	TGTGCCAGCAGACGGGGACTAGCGGCAGATACGCAGTATTTT
NA	NA	TRBJ1-2	TRBV4-2	CASSQEAGSYGYTF	TGTGCCAGCAGCCAAGAGGCAGGCAGCTATGGCTACACCTTC
few	TRBD1	TRBJ1-5	TRBV6-5	CASRNRDSRHQPQHF	TGTGCCAGCAGAAACCGGGACAGCAGACATCAGCCCCAGCATTTT
NA	NA	TRBJ2-7	TRBV10-2	CASSEAAREQYF	TGCGCCAGCAGTGAGGCTGCGAGGGAGCAGTACTTC
NA	TRBD1	TRBJ1-1	TRBV18	CASSPDRVDTEAFF	TGTGCCAGCTCACCGGACAGGGTGGACACTGAAGCTTTCTTT
once	NA	TRBJ2-7	TRBV5-1	CASSLDTSPAYEQYF	TGCGCCAGCAGCTTAGACACCTCGCCCGCCTACGAGCAGTACTTC
NA	NA	TRBJ2-1	TRBV24-1	CATSDSGFYNEQFF	TGTGCCACCAGTGATAGCGGATTTTACAATGAGCAGTTCTTC
NA	NA	TRBJ2-5	TRBV6-1	CASSGARTAQETQYF	TGTGCCAGCAGTGGAGCCCGGACAGCCCAAGAGACCCAGTACTTC
NA	TRBD2	TRBJ2-7	TRBV9	CASSVGSSGRSAEQYF	TGTGCCAGCAGCGTAGGTTCTAGCGGGAGAAGTGCCGAGCAGTACTTC
NA	NA	TRBJ2-1	TRBV6-1	CASSVNVQGASYNEQFF	TGTGCCAGCAGTGTAAATGTTCAGGGCGCATCCTACAATGAGCAGTTCTTC
once	NA	TRBJ1-6	TRBV27	CASSLQRGPLHF	TGTGCCAGCAGTTTACAGAGAGGACCCCTCCACTTT
NA	TRBD1	TRBJ1-2	TRBV2	CASSTKPFRTGEYGYTF	TGTGCCAGCAGTACAAAGCCCTTTAGGACAGGAGAATATGGCTACACCTTC
NA	NA	TRBJ2-7	TRBV7-6	CASSLDPGSAFHEQYF	TGTGCCAGCAGCTTAGATCCAGGCTCCGCATTCCACGAGCAGTACTTC
NA	NA	TRBJ1-2	TRBV12-3/TRBV12-4	CASRTGGNYGYTF	TGTGCCAGCAGGACAGGCGGCAACTATGGCTACACCTTC
NA	NA	TRBJ1-5	TRBV6-1	CASSDQGRNQPQHF	TGTGCCAGCAGTGATCAGGGTCGGAATCAGCCCCAGCATTTT
NA	TRBD1	TRBJ2-2	TRBV19	CASSGYRGSNTGELFF	TGTGCCAGTAGTGGATACAGGGGGTCGAACACCGGGGAGCTGTTTTTT
NA	TRBD2	TRBJ2-2	TRBV7-9	CASSLGLAVTGELFF	TGTGCCAGCAGCTTAGGGCTAGCGGTGACCGGGGAGCTGTTTTTT
NA	TRBD1	TRBJ1-2	TRBV7-3	CASSSKRTGKDGYTF	TGTGCCAGCAGCTCGAAAAGGACAGGGAAGGATGGCTACACCTTC
NA	TRBD1	TRBJ1-2	TRBV5-3	CARSPRVEGARNYGYTF	TGTGCCAGAAGCCCTCGAGTGGAGGGGGCCCGTAACTATGGCTACACCTTC